This T cell receptor (beta chain) comes out of a study of T-cell reconstitution after alpha-beta-depleted transplantation in children. This clonotype was observed at least ten times. The germline CDR1 and CDR2 sequences are DFQATT and SNEGSKA (reference sequence). Trimming pared 1 base from V and 0 bases from J, leaving 7 bases between. The CDR3 extends over 14 amino acids. Unique molecular identifiers tagged the TCRbeta library. TCRdb re-called the PCR reads with MiXCR, one entry per CDR3 protein. The repertoire holds 360,000 or so distinct CDR3 sequences, with about a fifth as singletons. The rearrangement links TRBV20-1 to TRBJ1-3; no reliable D call. Specimen: PBMCs from the stem cell graft donor, collected from the stem cell graft. This receptor was taken from a human donor who donated a stem cell graft to a child with acute myeloid leukemia. The CDR3 spells CSARGGGSGNTIYF. CDR3 sequence (DNA): TGCAGTGCTAGAGGGGGAGGCTCTGGAAACACCATATATTTT.